This TCR beta chain was found in a study of T cell responses to AZD1222 COVID-19 vaccine. A remark on this clone: Its antigen is still unknown.

This CDR3 comprises 13 residues. Germline V lookup: CDR1 MDHEN, CDR2 SYDVKM. V shed 7 bases and J 5 bases; nucleotides not matched to a gene: 8. Broader study findings: Spike-specific TCR depth and breadth grew after two AZD1222 doses.

Libraries were prepared by immunoSEQ multiplex PCR; TCRdb keeps only in-frame clonotypes and omits some of them. The sample includes over 100,000 clones, roughly nine tenths seen only once; the top ten take 1.6%. Sample: peripheral blood, taken on day 0 of AZD1222 vaccination. The origin of this receptor is an adult in good health. The genes are TRBV28 and TRBJ2-7, with 7 bases aligning to TRBD2. CDR3 sequence reads: CASITSVNNEQYF. CDR3 nucleotides: TGTGCCAGCATCACTAGCGTAAATAACGAGCAGTACTTC.